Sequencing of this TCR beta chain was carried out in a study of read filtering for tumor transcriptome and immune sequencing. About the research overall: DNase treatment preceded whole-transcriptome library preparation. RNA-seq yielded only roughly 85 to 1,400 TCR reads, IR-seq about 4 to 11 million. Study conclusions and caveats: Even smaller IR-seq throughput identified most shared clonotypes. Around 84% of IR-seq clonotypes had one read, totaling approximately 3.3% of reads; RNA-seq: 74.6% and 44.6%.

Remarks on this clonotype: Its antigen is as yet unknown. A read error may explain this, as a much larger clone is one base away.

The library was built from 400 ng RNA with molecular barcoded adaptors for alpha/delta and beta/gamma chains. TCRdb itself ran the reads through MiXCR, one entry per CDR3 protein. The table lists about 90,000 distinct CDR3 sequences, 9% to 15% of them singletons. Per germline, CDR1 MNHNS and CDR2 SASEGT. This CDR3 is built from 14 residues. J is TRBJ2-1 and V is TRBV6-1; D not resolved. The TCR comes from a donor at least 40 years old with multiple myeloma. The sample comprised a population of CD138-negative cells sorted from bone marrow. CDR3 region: CASRPRFSYSEQFF. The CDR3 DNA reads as TGTGCCAGCCGGCCCCGGTTTTCCTACAGTGAGCAGTTCTTC.